The T cell receptor (beta chain) under discussion was sequenced for a study of T-cell reconstitution after alpha-beta-depleted transplantation in children. CDR3 size: 11 residues. CDR1 is SQVTM and CDR2 is ANQGSEA in the germline V gene. The J segment lost 7 bases and the V segment lost 4 bases, leaving 4 bases of the junction unmatched. TCRbeta library preparation incorporated unique molecular identifiers. Via MiXCR, TCRdb re-called the PCR reads, giving one row per CDR3 protein. The data contain about 340,000 distinct CDR3 sequences, approximately 12% of them singletons. The chain links TRBV29-1 to TRBJ2-7; 7 nucleotides align to TRBD1. Sequences were derived from PBMCs, sampled from the stem cell graft. The source of this sequence is a human donor who donated a stem cell graft to a child with Fanconi anemia. CDR3 amino acids: CSVARGREQYV. CDR3 in DNA: TGCAGCGTTGCCAGGGGGAGAGAGCAGTACGTC.